This T cell receptor beta chain comes out of a study of blood T cell repertoires in COVID-19. Across the study: Specimens from acute and convalescent COVID-19 originated in the United States, Italy and Spain. PBMCs, B-cell-depleted T cells, or T cells provided the cDNA or gDNA that made up the material.

In the study's own analysis: Amplification with reference gene primers provided the estimates of nucleated cell counts. Assay: immunoSEQ multiplex PCR; the TCRdb copy retains only in-frame clones and omits some. V and J calls and clone size follow that table, whereas D and trimming were derived from the DNA. In the table there are approximately 280,000 clones, about 89% of which are singletons. Germline V lookup: CDR1 SGHRS, CDR2 YFSETQ. Between the trimmed V and J ends, which lost 2 bases and 0 bases, there was a span of 9 bases. This CDR3 comprises 16 residues. The chain employs TRBV5-1 and TRBJ1-6; no clear D. The clonotype was recovered from a man over 45 with acute or convalescent COVID-19. Sequenced sample: peripheral blood. The CDR3: CASSFSLSSYNSPLHF. CDR3 coding DNA: TGCGCCAGCAGCTTTTCCCTTAGCTCCTATAATTCACCCCTCCACTTT.